This T cell receptor beta chain was sequenced during a study of blood T cell repertoires in COVID-19. Study summary: Samples taken during acute and convalescent COVID-19 were collected in the United States, Italy and Spain. Sources were T cells, B-cell-depleted T cells, or PBMCs; the material itself was cDNA or gDNA.

The germline V and J ends were trimmed by 3 bases and 8 bases, with 20 bases remaining between them. The length of the CDR3 is 16 residues. The germline gives CDR1 MDHEN, CDR2 SYDVKM. As originally analysed: By means of reference gene primer amplification, nucleated cell counts were estimated. Profiled with immunoSEQ multiplex PCR; TCRdb holds only in-frame clones, not every one. That table furnishes V, J and clone size, whereas the DNA furnished D and trimming. Of some 80,000 clones listed, more than 75% are singletons. The rearrangement uses TRBV28 and TRBJ2-1; a possible D gene is TRBD2 (7 bases). The sample consisted of peripheral blood. The sequence was obtained from a human donor in a cohort sampled during active COVID-19. The CDR3 nucleotides are TGTGCCAGCAGTTTCCTCTCCTCATGGGGGGGCGATGAGCAGTTCTTC. Amino acids: CASSFLSSWGGDEQFF.